This T cell receptor (beta chain) came from a study of blood T cell repertoires in COVID-19. As for the study in general: Italy, Spain and the United States were the sources of the convalescent and acute COVID-19 samples. PBMCs, B-cell-depleted T cells, or T cells provided the cDNA or gDNA that made up the material.

The CDR3 is 13 residues long. The germline V and J ends were trimmed by 6 bases and 7 bases, with 16 bases remaining between them. CDR1 and CDR2 from the germline V gene are SQVTM and ANQGSEA. Under the authors' procedure: Using reference gene primer amplification, nucleated cell counts were estimated. Clones were sequenced by immunoSEQ multiplex PCR, and TCRdb holds only the in-frame ones, with some missing. Clonal size and the V and J genes are those of that table, whereas D and trimming came from the DNA. The table records under 300,000 clones, less than 85% of them present only once. The V call is TRBV29-1, the J call TRBJ2-1, with D possibly matching TRBD1 (6 bases). This sequence originates from a man between 60 and 70 years old who had recovered from COVID-19. The sample was peripheral blood. CDR3 sequence reads: CSVRDMGWNEQFF. As DNA, the CDR3 is TGCAGCGTAAGGGACATGGGGTGGAATGAGCAGTTCTTC.